One and the same sample provided the 3 T cell receptor beta chains below, sequenced in a study of shared clonotypes between healthy human individuals. TCRdb keeps only in-frame clones here, not all; method: immunoSEQ multiplex PCR. The table has over 1.5 million clones, around 98% seen once. The specimen sequenced was naive CD4+ T cells sorted from blood. Subset denoted: CD45RA+ positively selected. These receptors came from a man in his thirties or forties in good health.

The chain employs TRBV19 and TRBJ1-1, with TRBD1 matching 8 bases. The CDR3 spans 16 residues. V lost 7 bases and J lost 0; bases outside the gene matches: 10. Germline V gene lookup returns CDR1 LNHDA and CDR2 SQIVND (reference sequence). In nucleotides, the CDR3 is TGTGCCAGTAAAACAGGGGGGGGGACCGTGAACACTGAAGCTTTCTTT. This encodes CASKTGGGTVNTEAFF.

This clone was detected only a few times. The rearrangement links TRBV5-4 to TRBJ2-3; D not resolved. Germline assignment: CDR1 SGHNT and CDR2 YYREEE (reference sequence). The CDR3 runs 12 residues. V lost 4 bases, J lost 2 bases, and 5 bases lay in between. Written as DNA, the CDR3 is TGTGCCAGCAGCATAGACACAGATACGCAGTATTTT. Its protein is CASSIDTDTQYF.

V gene TRBV5-1 combines with J gene TRBJ2-1; TRBD2 aligns across 8 bases. CDR1 and CDR2 (germline): SGHRS, YFSETQ. This CDR3 has 15 amino acids. V shed 2 bases, J shed 6 bases, and the junction held 7 bases outside the gene matches. Here the CDR3 reads CASSFFSGVGNEQFF. The DNA of the CDR3 is TGCGCCAGCAGCTTTTTTAGCGGGGTAGGCAATGAGCAGTTCTTC.